These T cell receptor beta chains were read from a single sample in a study of T-cell reconstitution after alpha-beta-depleted transplantation in children. TCRdb analysed the PCR reads with MiXCR anew, one entry per CDR3 protein. The sample has 19,000 or so distinct CDR3 sequences, approximately 13% seen once; the top ten hold 35%. The source material was PBMCs, mostly from graft donor cells, sampled 60 days after TCRalphabeta/CD19-depleted stem cell transplant. These TCRs come from a female patient aged 2-9 years who had a stem cell transplant for congenital amegakaryocytic thrombocytopenia, so the T cells may come from the graft donor. CDR3s leave out the opening cysteine and the closing phenylalanine or tryptophan. Rows give clone size only sometimes, using once, few, many, or a class for an expanded clone.

abundance	v_gene	j_gene	CDR3aa
medium-sized	TRBV7-2	TRBJ1-5	ASSQHNQPQH
many	TRBV12-3/TRBV12-4	TRBJ1-6	ASRGGSQDSYNSPLH
many	TRBV5-1	TRBJ2-7	ASSDDGAYEQY
few	TRBV5-1	TRBJ2-5	ASSLPSTGGYQETQY
many	TRBV5-1	TRBJ2-3	ASSFRDPTDTQY
many	TRBV10-3	TRBJ2-1	ATEGSSYNEQF
-	TRBV2	TRBJ1-5	ASSDRGHKANQPQH
many	TRBV20-1	TRBJ1-1	SASPNGQMNTEAF
many	TRBV11-3	TRBJ2-2	ASSPSGNTGELF
few	TRBV27	TRBJ2-1	ASSAWTGYNEQF
-	TRBV29-1	TRBJ2-1	SVGFLDEQF
-	TRBV4-1	TRBJ2-1	ASSQLYVTDSYNEQF
many	TRBV7-2	TRBJ1-4	ASSRTGNKATNEKLF
many	TRBV4-1	TRBJ2-1	ASSLEGTQFDEQF
-	TRBV28	TRBJ2-2	AMGPGLNTGELF
many	TRBV5-1	TRBJ2-1	ASSSDYNEQF
many	TRBV20-1	TRBJ2-1	SARSDNDYNEQF
many	TRBV4-2	TRBJ2-1	ASSQGLLRGRFNEQF
many	TRBV5-1	TRBJ1-5	ASSLGTGVGNQPQH
many	TRBV20-1	TRBJ2-2	SARFLALAENTGELF
-	TRBV7-7	TRBJ2-5	ASSLDGGPQETQY
many	TRBV7-9	TRBJ2-5	ASSLGLAQETQY
many	TRBV19	TRBJ1-5	ASSILGTGNQPQH
many	TRBV11-2	TRBJ2-3	ASSLVQGPDTQY
many	TRBV7-9	TRBJ2-7	ASSQRAGLGSYEQY
-	TRBV30	TRBJ2-2	AWGWTGPGELF
-	TRBV4-1	TRBJ2-7	ASSLRTSGSLEQY
many	TRBV15	TRBJ2-5	ATSRDQGMETQY
-	TRBV7-2	TRBJ1-5	ASSSRSGISSNQPQH
many	TRBV5-1	TRBJ2-1	ASSLDSPYNEQF
many	TRBV20-1	TRBJ2-1	SAPQVSSYNEQF
many	TRBV12-3/TRBV12-4	TRBJ2-5	ASRPGVWETQY
many	TRBV5-1	TRBJ2-1	ASSGFNEQF
many	TRBV6-1	TRBJ2-2	ASMTGASGTNTGELF
many	TRBV10-3	TRBJ2-3	AISREGLGDTQY
many	TRBV20-1	TRBJ1-2	SARDYGAWNYGYT
many	TRBV6-6	TRBJ2-7	ASSRVLYEQY
once	TRBV3-1	TRBJ2-5	ATSQDLPLQETQY
many	TRBV5-1	TRBJ1-2	ASSRDRTRGYT
-	TRBV5-6	TRBJ2-4	ASSLMGLAKNIQY
many	TRBV21-1	TRBJ1-5	ASSRGGIMHQPQH
-	TRBV7-2	TRBJ2-7	ASSLLAASYEQY
many	TRBV7-8	TRBJ2-7	ASSLGGAAGGVYEQY
many	TRBV14	TRBJ2-5	ASSQLTPGGWAETQY
many	TRBV20-1	TRBJ2-1	SAQRFASSYNEQF
many	TRBV5-1	TRBJ2-1	ASSPAAGFTYNEQF
many	TRBV12-3/TRBV12-4	TRBJ2-7	ASRQGIGAAYEQY
many	TRBV29-1	TRBJ2-1	SVKVYEQF
many	TRBV5-1	TRBJ2-3	ASSLWGLAGTDTQY
few	TRBV20-1	TRBJ2-5	SATRTSGSVEIQY
many	TRBV10-2	TRBJ1-1	ASSGAAGTMNTEAF
many	TRBV20-1	TRBJ2-3	SARDPQASSTDTQY
-	TRBV12-3/TRBV12-4	TRBJ2-1	TCSFPRIFRWDPHNEQF
-	TRBV19	TRBJ2-7	ASSTGQTTFYEQY
many	TRBV7-9	TRBJ2-1	ASSPRTGTSGSLEQF
medium-sized	TRBV5-4	TRBJ2-1	ASDTGTGNNEQF
many	TRBV21-1	TRBJ2-5	TQGGETQY
many	TRBV30	TRBJ1-4	AWSVGGFNEKLF
many	TRBV7-9	TRBJ1-1	ASSPRQGSEAF